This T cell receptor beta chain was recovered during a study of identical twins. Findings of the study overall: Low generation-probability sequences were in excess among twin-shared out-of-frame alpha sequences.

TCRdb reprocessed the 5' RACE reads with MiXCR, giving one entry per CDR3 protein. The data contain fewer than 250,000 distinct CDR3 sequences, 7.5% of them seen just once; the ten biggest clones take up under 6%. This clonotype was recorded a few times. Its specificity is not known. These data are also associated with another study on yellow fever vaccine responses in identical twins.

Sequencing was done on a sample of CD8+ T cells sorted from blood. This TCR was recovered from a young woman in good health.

CDR3 DNA sequence: TGTGCCAGCAGCCGATCGGGGCAGGGGGCAGAGACCCAGTACTTC. Its translation: CASSRSGQGAETQYF. The chain recombines TRBV7-3 with TRBJ2-5; TRBD1 matches at 8 bases. J gave up 4 bases and V 5 bases, and 9 bases lay outside the gene matches. This CDR3 is 15 amino acids long. CDR1 is SGHTA, CDR2 FQGTGA, per germline.